This is a list of T cell receptor beta chains from one sample in a study of blood T cell repertoires in COVID-19. Here immunoSEQ multiplex PCR was the method, and the copy in TCRdb shows in-frame clones only, minus some. The sample has roughly 290,000 clones; 80% to 85% are singletons. The sequenced sample consisted of peripheral blood. These receptor sequences come from a person between 70 and 80 years old with COVID-19, enrolled during active disease. CDR3s include the opening cysteine and the closing phenylalanine or tryptophan. Fields, in order: CDR3 protein, CDR3 DNA, V gene, D gene, clone size, J gene. The D gene is left open where the match is weak. Clone sizes are given selectively: once, few, many, or a class where the clone is expanded.

CDR3: CASSFGGGEDTQYF
DNA: TGCGCCAGCAGCTTCGGCGGGGGGGAAGATACGCAGTATTTT
V: TRBV5-1
D: TRBD2
size: -
J: TRBJ2-3

CDR3: CAWGWNRNTEAFF
DNA: TGTGCCTGGGGATGGAACAGAAACACTGAAGCTTTCTTT
V: TRBV30
D: -
size: -
J: TRBJ1-1

CDR3: CASSVGWWTSGGAEDEQFF
DNA: TGTGCCAGCAGCGTAGGGTGGTGGACTAGCGGGGGGGCAGAGGATGAGCAGTTCTTC
V: TRBV9
D: TRBD2
size: -
J: TRBJ2-1

CDR3: CASSHLGTNEKLFF
DNA: TGTGCCAGCAGCCACCTGGGGACAAATGAAAAACTGTTTTTT
V: TRBV3-1/TRBV3-2
D: -
size: once
J: TRBJ1-4

CDR3: CSATGAGELFF
DNA: TGCAGCGCGACAGGGGCCGGGGAGCTGTTTTTT
V: TRBV29-1
D: TRBD1
size: once
J: TRBJ2-2

CDR3: CASSLINGGEGTQYF
DNA: TGCGCCAGCAGCTTGATTAACGGCGGCGAGGGCACGCAGTATTTT
V: TRBV5-1
D: -
size: once
J: TRBJ2-3

CDR3: CASSYTDRGNTGELFF
DNA: TGTGCCAGCAGCTACACGGACAGGGGTAACACCGGGGAGCTGTTTTTT
V: TRBV5-6
D: TRBD1
size: once
J: TRBJ2-2

CDR3: CASSLNRVDTQYF
DNA: TGTGCCAGCAGCTTAAATCGAGTAGATACGCAGTATTTT
V: TRBV7-2
D: -
size: -
J: TRBJ2-3

CDR3: CASSSVVQGPYEQYF
DNA: TGTGCCAGCAGCTCGGTCGTCCAGGGTCCCTACGAGCAGTACTTC
V: TRBV7-2
D: -
size: -
J: TRBJ2-7

CDR3: CASNPGGASEKLFF
DNA: TGTGCCAGCAACCCGGGCGGGGCCTCTGAAAAACTGTTTTTT
V: TRBV7-9
D: -
size: -
J: TRBJ1-4

CDR3: CASSLLTGVPTDTQYF
DNA: TGTGCCAGCAGCTTACTTACAGGGGTTCCCACAGATACGCAGTATTTT
V: TRBV7-8
D: TRBD1
size: -
J: TRBJ2-3

CDR3: CAISDNRGDEKLFF
DNA: TGTGCCATCAGTGATAACAGGGGAGACGAAAAACTGTTTTTT
V: TRBV10-3
D: TRBD1
size: -
J: TRBJ1-4

CDR3: CASSLIAGGPGEQFF
DNA: TGTGCCAGCAGCTTAATAGCGGGGGGGCCCGGTGAGCAGTTCTTC
V: TRBV7-3
D: TRBD2
size: -
J: TRBJ2-1

CDR3: CASSPGSVLYGYTF
DNA: TGTGCCAGTAGTCCGGGGTCCGTCCTCTATGGCTACACCTTC
V: TRBV19
D: -
size: -
J: TRBJ1-2

CDR3: CSDSGGVGYGYTF
DNA: TGCAGCGATTCAGGGGGCGTGGGGTATGGCTACACCTTC
V: TRBV29-1
D: TRBD1
size: few
J: TRBJ1-2

CDR3: CASSSRTSENSGANVLTF
DNA: TGTGCCAGCAGCAGTAGGACTAGCGAGAACTCTGGGGCCAACGTCCTGACTTTC
V: TRBV9
D: TRBD2
size: -
J: TRBJ2-6